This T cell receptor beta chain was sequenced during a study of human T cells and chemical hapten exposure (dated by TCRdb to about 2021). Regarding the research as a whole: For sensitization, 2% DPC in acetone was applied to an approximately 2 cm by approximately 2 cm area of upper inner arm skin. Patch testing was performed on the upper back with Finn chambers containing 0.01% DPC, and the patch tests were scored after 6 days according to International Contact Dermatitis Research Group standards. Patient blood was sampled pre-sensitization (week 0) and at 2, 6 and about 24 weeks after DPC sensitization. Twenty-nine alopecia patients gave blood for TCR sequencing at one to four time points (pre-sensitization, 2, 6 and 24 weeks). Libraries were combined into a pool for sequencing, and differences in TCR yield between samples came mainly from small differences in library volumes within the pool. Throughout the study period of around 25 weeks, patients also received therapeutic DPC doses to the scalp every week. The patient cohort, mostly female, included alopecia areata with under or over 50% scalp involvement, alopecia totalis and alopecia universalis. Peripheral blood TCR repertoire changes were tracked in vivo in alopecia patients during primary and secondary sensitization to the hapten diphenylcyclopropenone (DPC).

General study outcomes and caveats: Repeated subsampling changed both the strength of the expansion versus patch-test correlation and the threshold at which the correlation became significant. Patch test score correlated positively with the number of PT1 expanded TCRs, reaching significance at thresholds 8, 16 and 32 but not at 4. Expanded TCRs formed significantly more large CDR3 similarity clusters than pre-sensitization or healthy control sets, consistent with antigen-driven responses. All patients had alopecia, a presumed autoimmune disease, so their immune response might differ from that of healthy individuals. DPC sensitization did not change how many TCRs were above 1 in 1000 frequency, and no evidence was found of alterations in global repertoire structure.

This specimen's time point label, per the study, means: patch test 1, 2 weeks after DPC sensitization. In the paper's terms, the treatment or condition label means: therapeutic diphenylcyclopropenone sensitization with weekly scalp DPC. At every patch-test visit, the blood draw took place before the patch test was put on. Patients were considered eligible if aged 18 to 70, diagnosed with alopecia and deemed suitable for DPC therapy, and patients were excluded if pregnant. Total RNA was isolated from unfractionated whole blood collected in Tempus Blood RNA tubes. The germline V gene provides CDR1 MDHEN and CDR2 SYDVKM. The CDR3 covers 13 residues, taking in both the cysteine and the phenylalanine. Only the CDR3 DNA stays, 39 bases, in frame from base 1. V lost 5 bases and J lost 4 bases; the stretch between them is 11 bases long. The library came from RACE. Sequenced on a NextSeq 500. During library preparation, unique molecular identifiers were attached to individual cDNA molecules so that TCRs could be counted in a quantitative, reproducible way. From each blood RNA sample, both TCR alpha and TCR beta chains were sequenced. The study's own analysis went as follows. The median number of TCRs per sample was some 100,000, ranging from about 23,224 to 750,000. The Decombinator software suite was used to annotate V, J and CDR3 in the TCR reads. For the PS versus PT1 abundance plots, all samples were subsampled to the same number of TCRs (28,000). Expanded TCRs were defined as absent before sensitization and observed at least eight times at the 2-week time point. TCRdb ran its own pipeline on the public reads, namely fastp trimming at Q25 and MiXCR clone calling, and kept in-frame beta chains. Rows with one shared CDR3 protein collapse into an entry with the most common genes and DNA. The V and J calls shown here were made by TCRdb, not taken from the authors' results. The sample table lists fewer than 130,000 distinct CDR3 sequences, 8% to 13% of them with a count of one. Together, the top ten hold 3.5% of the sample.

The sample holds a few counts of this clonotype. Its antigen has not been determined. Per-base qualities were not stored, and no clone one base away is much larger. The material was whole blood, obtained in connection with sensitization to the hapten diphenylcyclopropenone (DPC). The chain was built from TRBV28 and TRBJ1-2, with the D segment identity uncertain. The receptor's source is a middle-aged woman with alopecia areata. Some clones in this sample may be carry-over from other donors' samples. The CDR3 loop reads CASSPPAVYGYTF. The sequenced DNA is TGTGCCAGCAGTCCCCCGGCGGTCTATGGCTACACCTTC.